These 2 T cell receptor beta chains share one sample of origin, sequenced in a study of Ad26.COV2.S vaccination and SARS-CoV-2 variants. The assay was immunoSEQ multiplex PCR, and TCRdb's table has in-frame clones only and misses some. This table has hundreds of thousands of clones, around 86% appearing once. Treatment defined: around 19 received Ad26.COV2.S at low or high dose, single or two shots; roughly 5 received placebo; per-sample allocation not given. All samples were drawn on day 63, counting from the first vaccine or placebo injection. The starting material was peripheral blood, obtained in a trial of Ad26.COV2.S vaccine versus placebo. The receptors here all came from a person aged 18-65 years who received the Ad26.COV2.S COVID-19 vaccine or a placebo.

The gene calls are TRBV5-1 and TRBJ1-6, with TRBD1 matching over 7 bases. J was trimmed by 8 bases and V by 0 bases; bases with no gene match: 11. The CDR3 has 17 residues. Germline V gene lookup returns CDR1 SGHRS and CDR2 YFSETQ. Written as DNA, the CDR3 is TGCGCCAGCAGCTTGGTGACAGGGCATTCTCTCGATTCACCCCTCCACTTT. Amino acids: CASSLVTGHSLDSPLHF.

The chain employs TRBV7-2 and TRBJ2-5; 7 bases are shared with TRBD2. Germline-derived CDR1 and CDR2 are SGHTA and FQGNSA. V shed 5 bases and J 1 base; nucleotides not matched to a gene: 7. The CDR3 covers 15 residues. The CDR3 DNA is TGTGCCAGCAGCCCCAGCGGGGCAAGCCAAGAGACCCAGTACTTC. Protein product: CASSPSGASQETQYF.